This T cell receptor (beta chain) was retrieved from a study of vaccination effects on CD4 cells after COVID-19. For the study at large: Participants got two doses of BNT162b2 or mRNA-1273 vaccine. Researchers reported culturing approximately 1.8 million PBMC in each well, adding 10 IU/ml IL-2 and about 9.5 ug/ml peptides. General study findings and limits: Late post-vaccination samples showed marked contraction of infection- and vaccine-induced clones.

The assay was immunoSEQ multiplex PCR, and TCRdb's table has in-frame clones only and misses some. The sample lists around 60,000 clones; 70% to 80% were seen once. About this clone: The target antigen is unknown.

The CDR3 loop spans 13 amino acids. The germline V and J ends were trimmed by 6 bases and 7 bases, with 16 bases remaining between them. The germline gives CDR1 MNHEY, CDR2 SVGAGI. The authors isolated CD4+ T cells after 9 to 10 days of culture. Among the vaccine recipients, none had a prior SARS-CoV-2 infection, and nucleocapsid antibodies were negative. Source: CD4+ T cells from PBMCs cultured without peptide, taken before COVID-19 vaccination. The chain couples TRBV6-5 to TRBJ2-7; a weak D match, TRBD1 (6 bases). The TCR was taken from a human donor who received a COVID-19 vaccine. The CDR3 region is CASRGTRLVEQYV. Here the CDR3 DNA reads TGTGCCAGCAGAGGGACAAGGTTGGTTGAGCAGTACGTC.